The 30 T cell receptor beta chains reported below all come from one sample, sequenced in a study of T cell responses to AZD1222 COVID-19 vaccine. Produced via immunoSEQ multiplex PCR; TCRdb's table is partial and in-frame only. The top ten clones hold 1.3% to 1.5% of a sample with 150,000 to 200,000 clones, around 93% of them seen once. This specimen was peripheral blood, taken on day 0 of AZD1222 vaccination. The receptor set was obtained from an adult in good health.

This chain connects TRBV4-2 to TRBJ1-1; TRBD1 matches 12 bases. The CDR3 totals 15 residues. The germline gives CDR1 LGHNA, CDR2 YNFKEQ. The V segment lost 3 bases and the J segment 1 base; nucleotides outside the gene matches: 0. The CDR3 region has the DNA TGTGCCAGCAGCCAGGGACAGGGGGCGAACACTGAAGCTTTCTTT. Amino acids: CASSQGQGANTEAFF.

The chain recombines TRBV5-1 with TRBJ1-2; TRBD1 aligns across 7 bases. The CDR3 spans 14 residues. V lost 4 bases, J lost 7 bases, and 10 bases stayed unmatched. The germline gives CDR1 SGHRS, CDR2 YFSETQ. For the CDR3, the DNA is TGCGCCAGCAGCATCCGACAGGGTGCCTTTGGCTACACCTTC. The encoded protein is CASSIRQGAFGYTF. Based on the CDR3 plus reference TRBV5-1 and TRBJ1-2, the full variable domain is KAGVTQTPRYLIKTRGQQVTLSCSPISGHRSVSWYQQTPGQGLQFLFEYFSETQRNKGNFPGRFSGRQFSNSRSEMNVSTLELGDSALYLCASSIRQGAFGYTFGSGTRLTVV.

The chain carries TRBV4-2 and TRBJ2-2; 9 bases are shared with TRBD2. J gave up 7 bases and V 1 base, and 4 bases lay outside the gene matches. Germline assignment: CDR1 LGHNA and CDR2 YNFKEQ. The CDR3 sequence is 15 residues long. The CDR3 here is CASSQGASGDGELFF. For the CDR3, the DNA is TGTGCCAGCAGCCAAGGGGCTAGCGGGGACGGGGAGCTGTTTTTT.

J is TRBJ2-3 and V is TRBV5-1, with D perhaps TRBD1 (6 bases). CDR3 length: 16 amino acids. The germline V gene encodes CDR1 SGHRS and CDR2 YFSETQ. V shed 0 bases and J shed 2 bases, with 13 bases lying between them. The CDR3, as DNA: TGCGCCAGCAGCTTGGTGACAGGCCGATTCACAGATACGCAGTATTTT. Encoded protein: CASSLVTGRFTDTQYF.

The chain is built from TRBV5-1 and TRBJ2-5; D is ambiguous. The germline V and J ends were trimmed by 0 bases and 3 bases, with 9 bases remaining between them. Germline CDR1 SGHRS, CDR2 YFSETQ. The CDR3 length is 14 residues. The CDR3, as DNA: TGCGCCAGCAGCTTGGAAGGCCGGAAAGAGACCCAGTACTTC. Its protein product is CASSLEGRKETQYF.

The chain couples TRBV7-4 to TRBJ1-6; no firm D call. The germline V and J ends were trimmed by 1 base and 8 bases, with 12 bases remaining between them. There are 15 residues in the CDR3. The V gene's germline CDR1 is SGHVT and CDR2 SQSDAQ. This chain's CDR3 is CASSLVRKVDSPLHF. In DNA, the CDR3 is TGTGCCAGCAGCTTAGTCCGGAAGGTAGATTCACCCCTCCACTTT.

The chain has TRBV30 and TRBJ2-3; D is unclear. CDR1 and CDR2 (germline): GTSNPN, SVGIG (reference sequence). Trimming shortened V by 2 bases and J by 10 bases, and 13 bases separated the two germline ends. The CDR3 extends over 12 amino acids. The CDR3 protein is CAWSPFPGSQYF. CDR3 DNA sequence: TGTGCCTGGAGTCCCTTCCCCGGTTCGCAGTATTTT.

The V gene is TRBV6-5, the J gene TRBJ1-2; 9 bases align to TRBD1. Trimming at V came to 6 bases and at J to 5 bases, leaving 7 bases not matched to a gene. The CDR3 is 14 amino acids. Germline V CDR1 and CDR2: MNHEY, SVGAGI. As DNA, the CDR3 is TGTGCCAGCAGACCTACAGGGGGCGGTTATGGCTACACCTTC. The encoded protein is CASRPTGGGYGYTF.

The chain couples TRBV29-1 to TRBJ1-2; a possible D gene is TRBD1 (5 bases). With 7 bases removed from V and 6 bases from J, the gap between germline ends came to 15 bases. In germline, CDR1 is SQVTM, CDR2 ANQGSEA. This CDR3 spans 12 amino acids. Here the CDR3 reads CSATRETDGYTF. The CDR3 DNA is TGCAGCGCGACCAGGGAGACAGATGGCTACACCTTC.

This sequence joins TRBV14 and TRBJ1-6, with 7 positions matching TRBD1. The CDR3 spans 17 residues. After removal of 0 bases from V and 3 bases from J, the junction contained 5 bases not matched to a gene. Germline values: CDR1 SGHDN, CDR2 FVKESK. CDR3 sequence reads: CASSQDGQAHYNSPLHF. CDR3 DNA: TGTGCCAGCAGCCAAGATGGACAGGCGCACTATAATTCACCCCTCCACTTT.

This chain joins TRBV12-3 or TRBV12-4 and TRBJ1-1; a weak D match, TRBD1 (5 bases). Trimming stripped 3 bases from V and 10 bases from J, with 15 bases between. This CDR3 is built from 13 residues. CDR3 protein: CASSLLPGVAAFF. The DNA for the CDR3 is TGTGCCAGCAGTTTGCTTCCGGGGGTAGCAGCTTTCTTT.

The DNA for the CDR3 is TGTGCCAGCAGCTTAGCCCCACCCCTTTGGCGGAGGCTGACAGATACGCAGTATTTT. This gives the protein CASSLAPPLWRRLTDTQYF. The chain employs TRBV13 and TRBJ2-3, with D possibly being TRBD2 (5 bases). Per germline, CDR1 PRHDT and CDR2 FYEKMQ (reference sequence). The CDR3 totals 19 residues. Trimming removed 1 base at V and 3 bases at J, with 23 bases between.

With regard to this clone: The sample carries other DNA sequences with the same CDR3. The rearrangement links TRBV7-2 to TRBJ1-1; D ambiguous. V lost 1 base and J 1 base, leaving 4 bases between the germline ends. The CDR3 is 13 residues long. The germline CDR1 and CDR2 sequences are SGHTA and FQGNSA. The CDR3 DNA is TGTGCCAGCAGCTTAGGTCAGAACACTGAAGCTTTCTTT. It is translated as CASSLGQNTEAFF.

The CDR3 is CASSTHRQGDEQFF. The CDR3 nucleotides read TGTGCCAGTAGTACCCATAGACAGGGCGATGAGCAGTTCTTC. The rearrangement joins TRBV19 to TRBJ2-1; 7 bases are a match to TRBD1. Germline V lookup: CDR1 LNHDA, CDR2 SQIVND (reference sequence). The J segment lost 8 bases and the V segment lost 4 bases, leaving 8 bases of the junction unmatched. The CDR3 is made up of 14 amino acids.

The V call is TRBV4-1, the J call TRBJ2-3, with unresolved D. Germline lookup yields CDR1 MGHRA and CDR2 YSYEKL. CDR3 length: 15 amino acids. The V end lost 1 base, the J end lost 0 bases, and 8 bases lay between the germline ends. As DNA, the CDR3 is TGCGCCAGCAGCCAAGTTGTCGCCAGCACAGATACGCAGTATTTT. This sequence encodes CASSQVVASTDTQYF.

A few counts support this clone. The chain joins TRBV29-1 to TRBJ2-7; perhaps D is TRBD1 or TRBD2 (6 bases each). The CDR3 spans 13 residues. The V gene's germline CDR1 is SQVTM and CDR2 ANQGSEA. Trimming took 7 bases from V and 5 from J, leaving 18 bases between them. CDR3 loop: CSAGGGGRHEQYF. The CDR3 nucleotides are TGCAGCGCTGGAGGAGGGGGGCGCCACGAGCAGTACTTC.

This sequence joins TRBV12-3 or TRBV12-4 and TRBJ1-5; 7 bases match TRBD1. This CDR3 is built from 13 residues. V lost 5 bases, J lost 6 bases, and 4 bases stayed unmatched. In DNA, the CDR3 is TGTGCCAGCAGTCTCGACAGGGCTCAGCCCCAGCATTTT. This sequence encodes CASSLDRAQPQHF.

About this clone itself: The same CDR3 arises from other DNA sequences in this sample as well. The chain employs TRBV6-4 and TRBJ2-2, with D hard to call. Trimming cost V 0 bases and J 1 base, with 3 bases left between them. The CDR3 has 14 amino acids. CDR1 and CDR2 from the germline V gene are MRHNA and SNTAGT. The CDR3 spells CASSDSGNTGELFF. The CDR3 DNA is TGTGCCAGCAGTGACTCCGGGAACACCGGGGAGCTGTTTTTT.

The CDR3 coding sequence is TGTGCCAGCAGTCCCACCGCCTGGGTAGTCGGTATCAAGGATACGCAGTATTTT. Its translation: CASSPTAWVVGIKDTQYF. The V call is TRBV28, the J call TRBJ2-3; D not certain. V was clipped by 5 bases and J by 6 bases, with 27 bases between them. The CDR3 has 18 amino acids. The germline V gene encodes CDR1 MDHEN and CDR2 SYDVKM.

The V and J genes are TRBV3-1 (or the pseudogene TRBV3-2) and TRBJ1-1; no firm D call. The V gene's germline CDR1 is LGHDT and CDR2 YNNKEL (reference sequence). The CDR3 covers 11 residues. The V end was cut by 4 bases, the J end by 7 bases, with 7 bases between. The CDR3 DNA sequence: TGTGCCAGCAGCCGGGCCCTTGAAGCTTTCTTT. Translating gives CASSRALEAFF.

This rearrangement joins TRBV6-2 or TRBV6-3 to TRBJ2-5; D unresolved. CDR1 MNHEY and CDR2 SVGEGT come from the germline V gene. The CDR3 totals 15 residues. The V and J ends lost 2 bases and 0 bases respectively, with 10 bases between them. As DNA, the CDR3 is TGTGCCAGCAGTTACCTAGGACCTTACCAAGAGACCCAGTACTTC. It specifies CASSYLGPYQETQYF.

The V call is TRBV12-3 or TRBV12-4, the J call TRBJ2-3, with unresolved D. This CDR3 spans 11 amino acids. Trimming stripped 6 bases from V and 5 bases from J, with 6 bases between. The CDR3 DNA follows: TGTGCCAGCAGCTACCGAGATACGCAGTATTTT. It translates to CASSYRDTQYF.

This clone appeared a single time. Just one base apart from a much larger clone, this may be a read error. This chain links TRBV12-3 or TRBV12-4 with TRBJ1-1, with D perhaps matching TRBD1 (6 bases). The CDR3 length is 13 residues. V was trimmed by 4 bases and J by 1 base, leaving 7 bases between them. CDR3 DNA: TGTGCCAGCAGTTGGGGGCCGAACACTGAAGCTTTCTTT. Encoded protein: CASSWGPNTEAFF.

CDR3 sequence reads: CASSLALGISSYNEQFF. As DNA, the CDR3 is TGTGCCAGCAGCTTAGCTCTTGGAATAAGTTCCTACAATGAGCAGTTCTTC. The chain is built from TRBV7-9 and TRBJ2-1; D gene ambiguous. CDR1 is SEHNR, CDR2 FQNEAQ, per germline (reference sequence). There are 17 residues in the CDR3. The germline V and J ends were trimmed by 0 bases and 1 base, with 13 bases remaining between them.

CDR3: CASSPMQGPPDYGYTF. For the CDR3, the DNA is TGTGCCAGCAGCCCTATGCAGGGCCCACCGGACTATGGCTACACCTTC. The J gene is TRBJ1-2, the V gene TRBV6-2 or TRBV6-3; weak D call: TRBD1 (5 bases). V lost 6 bases and J 3 bases, leaving 20 bases between the germline ends. The germline V gene has CDR1 MNHEY and CDR2 SVGEGT. CDR3 length equals 16 residues.

The V call is TRBV30, the J call TRBJ2-1; D is possibly TRBD1 (5 bases). This CDR3 has 12 amino acids. Trimming left V 2 bases short and J 15 bases short, with 17 bases between. Germline loops: CDR1 GTSNPN, CDR2 SVGIG (reference sequence). The DNA for the CDR3 is TGTGCCTGGAGTAGGGGCGATTCCCGCTGGTTCTTC. Translation: CAWSRGDSRWFF.

V and J are TRBV14 and TRBJ2-5; 7 bases agree with TRBD1. Per the germline V gene, CDR1 is SGHDN and CDR2 is FVKESK. The CDR3 spans 16 residues. V was pared by 0 bases and J by 4 bases, with 8 bases of the junction left unmatched. The CDR3 spells CASSQDRVTGRETQYF. CDR3 DNA: TGTGCCAGCAGCCAAGATCGGGTGACAGGGAGAGAGACCCAGTACTTC.

The chain combines TRBV7-3 with TRBJ1-6, with 7 bases fitting TRBD1. CDR3 length equals 14 residues. CDR1 and CDR2 from the germline V gene are SGHTA and FQGTGA. Trimming cost V 1 base and J 7 bases; bases outside gene matches: 1. DNA for the CDR3: TGTGCCAGCAGCTTAAAGGGGGCCAATTCACCCCTCCACTTT. This gives the protein CASSLKGANSPLHF.

The V call is TRBV29-1, the J call TRBJ1-1; D possibly corresponds to TRBD1 (5 bases). The CDR3 runs 15 residues. In germline, CDR1 is SQVTM, CDR2 ANQGSEA. The ends were cut back, 0 bases at V and 0 bases at J, with 11 bases in the middle. The CDR3 nucleotides read TGCAGCGTTGAAGATGGGGCCGGCTTGAACACTGAAGCTTTCTTT. Translating it yields CSVEDGAGLNTEAFF. The variable domain in full, with the rest retrieved from reference TRBV29-1 and TRBJ1-1, is SAVISQKPSRDICQRGTSLTIQCQVDSQVTMMFWYRQQPGQSLTLIATANQGSEATYESGFVIDKFPISRPNLTFSTLTVSNMSPEDSSIYLCSVEDGAGLNTEAFFGQGTRLTVV.

The chain combines TRBV3-1 (or the pseudogene TRBV3-2) with TRBJ2-1; 13 bases line up with TRBD2. This CDR3 comprises 14 residues. V lost 4 bases and J lost 8; bases outside the gene matches: 2. Germline V gene sequence: CDR1 LGHDT, CDR2 YNNKEL (reference sequence). CDR3 DNA sequence: TGTGCCAGCAGCCCCGGACTAGCGGGAGATGAGCAGTTCTTC. Protein product: CASSPGLAGDEQFF.